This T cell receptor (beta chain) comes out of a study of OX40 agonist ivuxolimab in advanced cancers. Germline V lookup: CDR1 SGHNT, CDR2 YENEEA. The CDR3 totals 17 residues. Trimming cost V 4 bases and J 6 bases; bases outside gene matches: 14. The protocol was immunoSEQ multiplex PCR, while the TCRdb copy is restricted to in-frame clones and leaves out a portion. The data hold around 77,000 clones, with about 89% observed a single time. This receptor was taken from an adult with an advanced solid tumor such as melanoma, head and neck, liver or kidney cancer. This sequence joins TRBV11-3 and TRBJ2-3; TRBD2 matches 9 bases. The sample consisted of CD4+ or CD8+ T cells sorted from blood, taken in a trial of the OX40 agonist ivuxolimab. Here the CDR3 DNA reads TGTGCCAGCAGCTCCCCGGATAGCGGGAGTATTGGGGATACGCAGTATTTT. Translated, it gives CASSSPDSGSIGDTQYF. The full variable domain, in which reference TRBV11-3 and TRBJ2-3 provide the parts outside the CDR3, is EAGVVQSPRYKIIEKKQPVAFWCNPISGHNTLYWYLQNLGQGPELLIRYENEEAVDDSQLPKDRFSAERLKGVDSTLKIQPAELGDSAVYLCASSSPDSGSIGDTQYFGPGTRLTVL.